This T cell receptor beta chain was documented in a study of CD8 T cells in ankylosing spondylitis. Study conclusions and caveats: Among TCR beta sequences, a motif of eight or nine highly homologous variants appeared characteristic of ankylosing spondylitis blood. Reports say disease-linked clones showed up significantly more in matched ankylosing spondylitis synovial fluid.

By quantitative 5'-RACE with molecular barcodes, the TCR beta libraries were made. TCRdb fed the 5' RACE reads into MiXCR, producing one record per CDR3 protein. The data show under 550,000 distinct CDR3 sequences, around 26% seen once. V was clipped by 2 bases and J by 4 bases; unmatched bases: 10. This CDR3 spans 16 amino acids. Comment on this clonotype: Its antigen is currently unknown.

Material for sequencing was blood, either unsorted or a sorted T cell fraction (not recorded which). V is TRBV12-3 or TRBV12-4 and J is TRBJ2-7, with 8 positions matching TRBD2. The clonotype comes from a male donor with ankylosing spondylitis. This CDR3 is CASSLRLTSATYEQYF. As DNA, the CDR3 is TGTGCCAGCAGTTTACGGCTGACTAGCGCCACGTACGAGCAGTACTTC.